The clone carrying this T cell receptor beta chain was counted many times. Its antigen remains unidentified. Researchers tagged individual cDNA molecules with unique molecular identifiers. Each CDR3 protein is one row after TCRdb ran MiXCR on the 5' RACE reads. The data show roughly 75,000 distinct CDR3 sequences, less than 15% seen once. The data derive from a study of early T cells in non-severe SARS-CoV-2 infection. For the study at large: It was bulk RNA from unsorted whole blood that was sequenced, and the chains were unpaired. Findings and limits, study-wide: VDJdb matches were skewed toward anti-spike CD8 T cell responses.

The CDR3 extends over 15 amino acids. Trimming took 0 bases from V and 0 from J, leaving 8 bases between them. CDR1 and CDR2 (germline): MNHEY, SMNVEV (reference sequence). The gene calls are TRBV27 and TRBJ1-1; D perhaps matches TRBD1 (5 bases). Sequencing was performed on whole blood. The clonotype comes from an adult who was a healthcare worker with PCR-confirmed SARS-CoV-2 infection or an uninfected control (not recorded which). CDR3 loop: CASSLSAGMNTEAFF. CDR3 bases: TGTGCCAGCAGTTTATCGGCAGGGATGAACACTGAAGCTTTCTTT.